The clone carrying this T cell receptor beta chain was counted ten times or more. The antigen is unknown. It was uncontrolled infection, other autoimmune disease, pregnancy or lactation that excluded patients. The source of the PBMCs was more than 9.5 ml of fresh peripheral blood. The data were taken from a study of T cells in Graves' hyperthyroidism and ophthalmopathy. Study results and limitations: Most thyroid clonotypes that were expanded above 0.001 also turned up in blood.

Amplified TCR beta CDR3 regions derived from RNA transcripts. TCR CDR3 underwent first-round RT-PCR with the HTBI primer set. One entry per CDR3 protein, called by TCRdb with MiXCR from the multiplex PCR reads. This table holds 550,000 to 650,000 distinct CDR3 sequences, about 15% found once. Material for sequencing was blood. The origin of this receptor is a woman between 25 and 40 years old with Graves' hyperthyroidism that later progressed to Graves' ophthalmopathy.

In DNA, the CDR3 is TGTGCCATCAGTGTTGGGACAGCTGAAGCTTTCTTT. Its protein is CAISVGTAEAFF. The V call is TRBV10-3, the J call TRBJ1-1, with TRBD1 matching over 7 bases. This CDR3 is built from 12 residues. V lost 4 bases, J lost 6 bases, and 2 bases stayed unmatched. The germline V gene encodes CDR1 ENHRY and CDR2 SYGVKD.